What follows describes a single TCR beta chain. The data are from a study of cytomegalovirus exposure and HLA in healthy donors. The PCR was carried out with 60 Vbeta primers and 13 Jbeta primers. Profiling relied on immunoSEQ multiplex PCR, and the TCRdb table lists in-frame clones only, not all of them. This table has tens of thousands of clones, roughly four fifths appearing once. The CDR3 spans 14 residues. V was clipped by 2 bases and J by 4 bases; unmatched bases: 7. The V gene's germline CDR1 is GTSNPN and CDR2 SVGIG (reference sequence). Sample: PBMCs. The V and J genes are TRBV30 and TRBJ2-5, with TRBD2 identical over 7 bases. The sequence was obtained from a woman in her forties or fifties in good health and CMV-seropositive. CDR3 sequence: CAWSQGLDLETQYF. In DNA form, the CDR3 reads TGTGCCTGGAGTCAAGGACTAGACCTAGAGACCCAGTACTTC.